Below, one T cell receptor (beta chain) is given with its context. Its target is not known. CDR1 is SGHVS and CDR2 is FQNEAQ in the germline V gene. The J segment lost 8 bases and the V segment lost 4 bases, leaving 9 bases of the junction unmatched. CDR3 length: 15 amino acids. This entry comes from a study of T cell repertoires in cytomegalovirus infection. Background on the study: Public TCR beta signatures were indicative of both CMV infection and a matching HLA type. Study findings and constraints: HLA-C-restricted, CMV-specific TCR beta clonotypes were dominant ex vivo.

MiXCR was run by TCRdb on the reads, yielding one entry per CDR3 protein. The sample lists about 310,000 distinct CDR3 sequences; roughly 25% were seen once. V usage is TRBV7-8 and J usage is TRBJ2-1, with TRBD1 matching 9 bases. The input for sequencing was cultured PBMCs, taken from culture after CMV antigen stimulation. The sequence was obtained from a human donor in good health (CMV status not recorded). Some clones in this sample may be carry-over from other donors' samples. The chain's CDR3 is CASSSPGQGKDEQFF. The CDR3 coding sequence is TGTGCCAGCAGCTCACCGGGACAGGGTAAAGATGAGCAGTTCTTC.